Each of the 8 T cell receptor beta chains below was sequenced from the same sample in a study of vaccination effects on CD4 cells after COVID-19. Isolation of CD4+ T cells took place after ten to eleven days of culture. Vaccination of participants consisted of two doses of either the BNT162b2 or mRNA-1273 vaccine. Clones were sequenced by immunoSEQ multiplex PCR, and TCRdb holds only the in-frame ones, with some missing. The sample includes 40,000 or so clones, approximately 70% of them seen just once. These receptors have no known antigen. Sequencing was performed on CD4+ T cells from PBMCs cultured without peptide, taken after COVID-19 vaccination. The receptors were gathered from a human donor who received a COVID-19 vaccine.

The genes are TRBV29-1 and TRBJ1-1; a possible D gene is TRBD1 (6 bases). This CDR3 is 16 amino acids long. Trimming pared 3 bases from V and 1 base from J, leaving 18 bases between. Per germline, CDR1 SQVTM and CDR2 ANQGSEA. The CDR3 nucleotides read TGCAGCGTTGAGAGCAGGTCGGGGGGCCCGAACACTGAAGCTTTCTTT. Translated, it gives CSVESRSGGPNTEAFF.

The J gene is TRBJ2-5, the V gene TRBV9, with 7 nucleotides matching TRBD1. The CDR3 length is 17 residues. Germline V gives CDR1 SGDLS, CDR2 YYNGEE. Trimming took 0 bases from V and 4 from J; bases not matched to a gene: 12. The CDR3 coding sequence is TGTGCCAGCAGCGTAGGCGCCTGGGACAGAGGAGGAGAGACCCAGTACTTC. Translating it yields CASSVGAWDRGGETQYF.

CDR3 DNA sequence: TGTGCCAGCTCACTTCAAGGAACTAGCGGGACCTACGAGCAGTACTTC. This codes for CASSLQGTSGTYEQYF. The chain couples TRBV18 to TRBJ2-7, with 10 bases that match TRBD2. V lost 4 bases to trimming and J lost 2 bases; unmatched junction nucleotides: 8. CDR1 and CDR2 (germline): KGHSH, LQKENI. The CDR3 is 16 amino acids.

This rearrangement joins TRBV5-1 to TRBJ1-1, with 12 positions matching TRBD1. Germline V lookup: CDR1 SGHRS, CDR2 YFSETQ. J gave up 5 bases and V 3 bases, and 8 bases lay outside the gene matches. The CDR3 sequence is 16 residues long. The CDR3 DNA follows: TGCGCCAGCAGCTACGGGACAGGGGGCGCGAAAACTGAAGCTTTCTTT. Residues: CASSYGTGGAKTEAFF. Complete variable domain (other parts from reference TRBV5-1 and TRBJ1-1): KAGVTQTPRYLIKTRGQQVTLSCSPISGHRSVSWYQQTPGQGLQFLFEYFSETQRNKGNFPGRFSGRQFSNSRSEMNVSTLELGDSALYLCASSYGTGGAKTEAFFGQGTRLTVV.

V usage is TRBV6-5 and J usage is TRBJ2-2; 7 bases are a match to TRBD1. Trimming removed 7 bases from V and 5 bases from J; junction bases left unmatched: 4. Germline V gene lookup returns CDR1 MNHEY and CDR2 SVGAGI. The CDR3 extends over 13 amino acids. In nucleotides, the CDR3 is TGTGCCAGCAACACAGGGGTTACCGGGGAGCTGTTTTTT. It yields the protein CASNTGVTGELFF.

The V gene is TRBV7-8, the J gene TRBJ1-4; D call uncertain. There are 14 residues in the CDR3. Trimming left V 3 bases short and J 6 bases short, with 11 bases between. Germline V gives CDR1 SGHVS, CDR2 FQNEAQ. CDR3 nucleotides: TGTGCCAGCAGCTTGGGAAGGGTAGATGAAAAACTGTTTTTT. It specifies CASSLGRVDEKLFF.

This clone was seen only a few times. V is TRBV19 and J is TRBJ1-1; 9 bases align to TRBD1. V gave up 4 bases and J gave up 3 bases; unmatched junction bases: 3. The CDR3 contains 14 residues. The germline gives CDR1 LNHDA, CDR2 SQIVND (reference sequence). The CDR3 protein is CASSRTGVYTEAFF. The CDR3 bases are TGTGCCAGTAGTAGGACAGGGGTTTACACTGAAGCTTTCTTT.

The chain's CDR3 is CASSLQVGDEQFF. As DNA, the CDR3 is TGCGCCAGCAGCTTACAGGTGGGCGATGAGCAGTTCTTC. The chain couples TRBV5-1 to TRBJ2-1; D possibly corresponds to TRBD1 (5 bases). CDR1 is SGHRS and CDR2 is YFSETQ in the germline V gene. The CDR3 consists of 13 residues. Between the trimmed V and J ends, which lost 2 bases and 8 bases, there was a span of 11 bases.